A selection of T cell receptor beta chains follows, all from one sample in a study of CD8 T cells in Susac syndrome. TCRdb ran MiXCR on the immunoSEQ multiplex PCR reads and lists one entry per CDR3 protein. The repertoire holds around 170,000 distinct CDR3 sequences, with around 93% as singletons. Sequencing used CD8+ T cells from PBMCs. The receptors originated from a human donor with Susac syndrome. Both conserved end residues are part of each CDR3. Each record gives: J gene, clone size, V gene, D gene, CDR3 DNA, CDR3 protein. D genes are given only for firm matches. The size of a clone is reported for some rows only, either as once, few or many, or as a class for expanded clones.

j_gene: TRBJ2-5
abundance: -
v_gene: TRBV9
d_gene: TRBD1
CDR3nt: TGTGCCAGCAGCCGGTCGACAGGGTCGGGGGAGACCCAGTACTTC
CDR3aa: CASSRSTGSGETQYF

j_gene: TRBJ1-2
abundance: -
v_gene: TRBV9
d_gene: TRBD1
CDR3nt: TGTGCCAGCAGCGTACGGACAGGAATCCAATATGGCTACACCTTC
CDR3aa: CASSVRTGIQYGYTF

j_gene: TRBJ2-3
abundance: -
v_gene: TRBV13
d_gene: TRBD2
CDR3nt: TGTGCCAGCAGCAACACTAGCGGTCCTAGCACAGATACGCAGTATTTT
CDR3aa: CASSNTSGPSTDTQYF

j_gene: TRBJ2-5
abundance: -
v_gene: TRBV20-1
d_gene: TRBD2
CDR3nt: TGCAGTGCTAGACTAGCGGGAGGGTACCAAGAGACCCAGTACTTC
CDR3aa: CSARLAGGYQETQYF

j_gene: TRBJ2-5
abundance: -
v_gene: TRBV20-1
d_gene: TRBD2
CDR3nt: TGCAGTGCTAGAGATCCCCCCAGTCCTAGCGGGAAAAAAGCCCAGTACTTC
CDR3aa: CSARDPPSPSGKKAQYF

j_gene: TRBJ1-2
abundance: -
v_gene: TRBV5-6
d_gene: -
CDR3nt: TGTGCCAGCAGCTCCACCTCAGGGGTCCTAGGCTATGGCTACACCTTC
CDR3aa: CASSSTSGVLGYGYTF

j_gene: TRBJ2-5
abundance: -
v_gene: TRBV7-7
d_gene: TRBD2
CDR3nt: TGTGCTAGCAGCTTAAGACTAGCGGGAGGTCTCCAAGAGACCCAGTACTTC
CDR3aa: CASSLRLAGGLQETQYF

j_gene: TRBJ2-3
abundance: -
v_gene: TRBV14
d_gene: -
CDR3nt: TGTGCCAGCAGCCCTTGGCGAAAAACAGATACGCAGTATTTT
CDR3aa: CASSPWRKTDTQYF

j_gene: TRBJ2-7
abundance: -
v_gene: TRBV6-5
d_gene: TRBD2
CDR3nt: TGTGCCAGCAGTTACTCGAGAGCGGGGGGCGAGCAGTACTTC
CDR3aa: CASSYSRAGGEQYF

j_gene: TRBJ1-2
abundance: -
v_gene: TRBV5-1
d_gene: -
CDR3nt: TGCGCCAGCAGCTTGGAGGCAGGACCGTCCTATGGCTACACCTTC
CDR3aa: CASSLEAGPSYGYTF

j_gene: TRBJ2-2
abundance: -
v_gene: TRBV30
d_gene: TRBD2
CDR3nt: TGTGCCTGGAGTGTTCTTGGACTAGCGAACACCGGGGAGCTGTTTTTT
CDR3aa: CAWSVLGLANTGELFF

j_gene: TRBJ2-7
abundance: -
v_gene: TRBV7-9
d_gene: -
CDR3nt: TGTGCCAGCACCCAAGTCGAAAGCTCCTACGAGCAGTACTTC
CDR3aa: CASTQVESSYEQYF

j_gene: TRBJ1-5
abundance: once
v_gene: TRBV19
d_gene: -
CDR3nt: TGTGCCAGTAGTATTGGGGGGGGAAGCAATCAGCCCCAGCATTTT
CDR3aa: CASSIGGGSNQPQHF

j_gene: TRBJ1-1
abundance: -
v_gene: TRBV13
d_gene: TRBD1
CDR3nt: TGTGCCAGCAGTCAACAGGGGGTTGAAGCTTTCTTT
CDR3aa: CASSQQGVEAFF

j_gene: TRBJ2-3
abundance: -
v_gene: TRBV28
d_gene: TRBD1
CDR3nt: TGTGCCAGTTCCGGGACAGGGACCACAGATACGCAGTATTTT
CDR3aa: CASSGTGTTDTQYF

j_gene: TRBJ2-7
abundance: -
v_gene: TRBV30
d_gene: -
CDR3nt: TGTGCCTGGGACCCCGGCCCGAGCTCCTACGAGCAGTACTTC
CDR3aa: CAWDPGPSSYEQYF

j_gene: TRBJ2-3
abundance: -
v_gene: TRBV20-1
d_gene: TRBD2
CDR3nt: TGCAGTGCCAGAGGAGCGGGGGGCACAGATACGCAGTATTTT
CDR3aa: CSARGAGGTDTQYF

j_gene: TRBJ1-2
abundance: -
v_gene: TRBV27
d_gene: -
CDR3nt: TGTGCCAGCAGTTTCTCGGCTGACGAAGCTCGCACCTTC
CDR3aa: CASSFSADEARTF

j_gene: TRBJ1-2
abundance: -
v_gene: TRBV11-2
d_gene: -
CDR3nt: TGTGCCAGCAGCTCAAGAGTCGGGGCAGTGAATGGCTACACCTTC
CDR3aa: CASSSRVGAVNGYTF

j_gene: TRBJ2-3
abundance: once
v_gene: TRBV12-3/TRBV12-4
d_gene: TRBD2
CDR3nt: TGTGCCAGCACCACGGGACTAGCTCTGAGCACAGATACGCAGTATTTT
CDR3aa: CASTTGLALSTDTQYF

j_gene: TRBJ2-7
abundance: -
v_gene: TRBV29-1
d_gene: TRBD2
CDR3nt: TGCAGCGTTGAGACTAGCGGGATGAACGAGCAGTACTTC
CDR3aa: CSVETSGMNEQYF

j_gene: TRBJ2-3
abundance: -
v_gene: TRBV6-2/TRBV6-3
d_gene: -
CDR3nt: TGTGCCAGCAGTCCCCCCGGGGGGCACGGAGATACGCAGTATTTT
CDR3aa: CASSPPGGHGDTQYF

j_gene: TRBJ2-1
abundance: -
v_gene: TRBV28
d_gene: TRBD2
CDR3nt: TGTGCCAGCAGCGAACTAGCGGGATCCGATGAGCAGTTCTTC
CDR3aa: CASSELAGSDEQFF

j_gene: TRBJ2-7
abundance: -
v_gene: TRBV9
d_gene: TRBD1
CDR3nt: TGTGCCAGCAGCGTAGGGGACAGAGCCTACGAGCAGTACTTC
CDR3aa: CASSVGDRAYEQYF

j_gene: TRBJ1-2
abundance: -
v_gene: TRBV20-1
d_gene: TRBD1
CDR3nt: TGCAGTGCTAGAGATAGAGGGGGCCGCAACTATGGCTACACCTTC
CDR3aa: CSARDRGGRNYGYTF

j_gene: TRBJ2-7
abundance: -
v_gene: TRBV7-9
d_gene: -
CDR3nt: TGTGCCAGCAGCCAGACAGACTACGAGCAGTACTTC
CDR3aa: CASSQTDYEQYF

j_gene: TRBJ1-5
abundance: few
v_gene: TRBV27
d_gene: -
CDR3nt: TGTGCCAGCAGTTCCCCAAATCAGCCCCAGCATTTT
CDR3aa: CASSSPNQPQHF

j_gene: TRBJ2-5
abundance: -
v_gene: TRBV13
d_gene: TRBD1
CDR3nt: TGTGCCAGCAGCCCAAAAACGGGGACAGGACAAGAGACCCAGTACTTC
CDR3aa: CASSPKTGTGQETQYF

j_gene: TRBJ2-4
abundance: -
v_gene: TRBV20-1
d_gene: -
CDR3nt: TGCAGTGCTATGGGGCTAGCCAAAAACATTCAGTACTTC
CDR3aa: CSAMGLAKNIQYF

j_gene: TRBJ2-7
abundance: -
v_gene: TRBV12-3/TRBV12-4
d_gene: -
CDR3nt: TGTGCCAGCAGTTTAGGGGGTGTTAAAACGGAGCAGTACTTC
CDR3aa: CASSLGGVKTEQYF

j_gene: TRBJ1-5
abundance: -
v_gene: TRBV18
d_gene: -
CDR3nt: TGTGCCAGCTCACCACCCGGTATGGGCAATCAGCCCCAGCATTTT
CDR3aa: CASSPPGMGNQPQHF

j_gene: TRBJ1-2
abundance: -
v_gene: TRBV5-1
d_gene: -
CDR3nt: TGCGCCAGCAGCTCCCAAGAAGCTAACTATGGCTACACCTTC
CDR3aa: CASSSQEANYGYTF

j_gene: TRBJ2-1
abundance: -
v_gene: TRBV5-6
d_gene: -
CDR3nt: TGTGCCAGCAGCGCCCTACCGGGAACGCAGTTCTTC
CDR3aa: CASSALPGTQFF

j_gene: TRBJ2-7
abundance: -
v_gene: TRBV12-3/TRBV12-4
d_gene: -
CDR3nt: TGTGCCAGCAGTTCCGTTTTGGGACCCTACGAGCAGTACTTC
CDR3aa: CASSSVLGPYEQYF

j_gene: TRBJ1-2
abundance: -
v_gene: TRBV27
d_gene: -
CDR3nt: TGTGCCAGCAGTTTATGGGACGGCTATGGCTACACCTTC
CDR3aa: CASSLWDGYGYTF

j_gene: TRBJ2-5
abundance: -
v_gene: TRBV10-3
d_gene: TRBD1
CDR3nt: TGTGCCATCGCAGGGACAGGGGCCCAAGAGACCCAGTACTTC
CDR3aa: CAIAGTGAQETQYF

j_gene: TRBJ2-7
abundance: once
v_gene: TRBV29-1
d_gene: TRBD2
CDR3nt: TGCAGCGCTGCTGTAATAAGCGGGGTCGGCTCCTACGAGCAGTACTTC
CDR3aa: CSAAVISGVGSYEQYF

j_gene: TRBJ1-5
abundance: -
v_gene: TRBV5-1
d_gene: TRBD1
CDR3nt: TGCGCCAGCAGCTTGGAGCAGGGGGATCAGCCCCAGCATTTT
CDR3aa: CASSLEQGDQPQHF

j_gene: TRBJ1-4
abundance: -
v_gene: TRBV30
d_gene: TRBD1
CDR3nt: TGTGCCTGGAGTCGGACAGGGGCGGCTAATGAAAAACTGTTTTTT
CDR3aa: CAWSRTGAANEKLFF